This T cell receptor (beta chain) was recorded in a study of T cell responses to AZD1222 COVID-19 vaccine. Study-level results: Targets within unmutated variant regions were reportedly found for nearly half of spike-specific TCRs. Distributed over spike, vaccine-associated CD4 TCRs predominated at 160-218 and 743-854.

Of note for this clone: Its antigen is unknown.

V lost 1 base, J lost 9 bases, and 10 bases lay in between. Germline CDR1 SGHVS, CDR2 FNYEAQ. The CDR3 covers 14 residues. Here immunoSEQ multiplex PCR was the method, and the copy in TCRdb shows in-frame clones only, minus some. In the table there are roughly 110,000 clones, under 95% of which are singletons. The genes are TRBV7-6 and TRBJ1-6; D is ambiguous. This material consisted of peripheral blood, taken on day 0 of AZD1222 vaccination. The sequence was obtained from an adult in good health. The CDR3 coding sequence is TGTGCCAGCAGCTTAGGGGGATTGGGTTCACCCCTCCACTTT. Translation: CASSLGGLGSPLHF.